What follows are 28 T cell receptor beta chains derived from one specimen sequenced in a study of cytomegalovirus exposure and HLA in healthy donors (dated by TCRdb to the late 2010s). The method behind the library was the immunoSEQ multiplex PCR assay. A mixture of 60 forward primers for TCR Vbeta segments and 13 reverse primers for TCR Jbeta segments was used in the multiplex PCR. Not all clones reach the TCRdb copy of this immuneACCESS table, which keeps in-frame sequences only. Checked studies attribute under half of the gap to unresolved V genes and leave the rest unexplained. In all, the sample holds some 120,000 clones, and about 72% of those were seen once. 1.6% of the sample comes from the top ten. The sample was PBMCs. These receptors all stem from a man aged 25-45 years in good health and CMV-seropositive.

The chain uses TRBV6-6 and TRBJ2-1; 9 bases align to TRBD1. Germline V gene sequence: CDR1 MNHNY, CDR2 SVGAGI (reference sequence). This CDR3 contains 15 residues. The trim removed 7 bases at V and 5 bases at J, leaving 9 bases unmatched. This CDR3 reads CASTFQGQGNNEQFF. In DNA form, the CDR3 reads TGTGCCAGCACTTTCCAGGGACAGGGAAACAATGAGCAGTTCTTC.

This sequence joins TRBV5-4 and TRBJ2-2; 12 nucleotides line up with TRBD2. The CDR3 covers 15 residues. The V gene's germline CDR1 is SGHNT and CDR2 YYREEE (reference sequence). J gave up 10 bases and V 2 bases, and 6 bases lay outside the gene matches. As DNA, the CDR3 is TGTGCCAGCAGCTTACTGACTAGCGGGAGTCCGGAGCTGTTTTTT. Protein sequence: CASSLLTSGSPELFF.

The chain couples TRBV6-6 to TRBJ1-2; TRBD1 agrees at 7 bases. This CDR3 contains 12 residues. V lost 5 bases to trimming and J lost 12 bases; unmatched junction nucleotides: 9. Germline assignment: CDR1 MNHNY and CDR2 SVGAGI (reference sequence). Here the CDR3 reads CASSDRVNEDTF. The DNA of the CDR3 is TGTGCCAGCAGTGACAGGGTCAATGAGGACACCTTC.

This chain connects TRBV9 to TRBJ2-5; the match to TRBD1 covers 8 bases. The germline CDR1 and CDR2 sequences are SGDLS and YYNGEE. The V and J ends lost 0 bases and 5 bases, in that order; junction bases with no gene match: 12. The CDR3 covers 17 residues. CDR3 residues: CASSVGGTGWSGETQYF. The CDR3 DNA reads as TGTGCCAGCAGCGTAGGCGGGACAGGATGGTCCGGGGAGACCCAGTACTTC.

The chain employs TRBV4-2 and TRBJ2-2; tentative D call: TRBD2 (5 bases). The ends were cut back, 4 bases at V and 3 bases at J, with 9 bases in the middle. The germline gives CDR1 LGHNA, CDR2 YNFKEQ. The CDR3 covers 14 residues. This chain's CDR3 is CASSRAEDTGELFF. Here the CDR3 DNA reads TGTGCCAGCAGCCGGGCGGAGGACACCGGGGAGCTGTTTTTT.

J is TRBJ2-7 and V is TRBV5-6; D is perhaps TRBD1 (6 bases). The CDR3 consists of 17 residues. The V gene lost 4 bases and the J gene lost 0 bases, with 20 bases spanning the gap. Germline CDR1 and CDR2: SGHDT and YYEEEE. CDR3 sequence (DNA): TGTGCCAGCAGCCCCACCCTCAGGGGAGCGAGCTCCTACGAGCAGTACTTC. It yields the protein CASSPTLRGASSYEQYF.

The rearrangement joins TRBV2 to TRBJ2-7; TRBD2 is a possible D gene (6 bases). The CDR3 contains 16 residues. The germline gives CDR1 SNHLY, CDR2 FYNNEI. V dropped 1 base and J dropped 2 bases, with 15 bases sitting between them. DNA for the CDR3: TGTGCCAGCAGTGAAGATCGTCGGGAGCTTCCCTACGAGCAGTACTTC. It is translated as CASSEDRRELPYEQYF. The whole variable domain, filled in from reference TRBV2 and TRBJ2-7, reads EPEVTQTPSHQVTQMGQEVILRCVPISNHLYFYWYRQILGQKVEFLVSFYNNEISEKSEIFDDQFSVERPDGSNFTLKIRSTKLEDSAMYFCASSEDRRELPYEQYFGPGTRLTVT.

This sequence joins TRBV28 and TRBJ2-7; the match to TRBD1 covers 8 bases. Germline V gives CDR1 MDHEN, CDR2 SYDVKM. Trimming at V came to 5 bases and at J to 3 bases, leaving 9 bases not matched to a gene. The CDR3 has 15 residues. Written as DNA, the CDR3 is TGTGCCAGCAGTACCGACAGGGGTCAATTCTACGAGCAGTACTTC. Residues: CASSTDRGQFYEQYF.

The CDR3 DNA is TGTGCCAGCAGTATCGGGACAGGATCCTACGAGCAGTACTTC. Residues: CASSIGTGSYEQYF. The chain recombines TRBV27 with TRBJ2-5; TRBD1 matches at 8 bases. The last part of the DNA fits TRBJ2-7 better; the J call may be wrong. Germline-derived CDR1 and CDR2 are MNHEY and SMNVEV (reference sequence). The CDR3 is made up of 14 amino acids.

The CDR3 coding sequence is TGTGCCAGCAGAACCGACTCATCCTACGAGCAGTACTTC. Its translation is CASRTDSSYEQYF. The rearrangement links TRBV27 to TRBJ2-7; D is unclear. The CDR3 is 13 residues long. Trimming took 6 bases from V and 1 from J, leaving 10 bases between them. CDR1 and CDR2 (germline): MNHEY, SMNVEV (reference sequence).

The rearrangement uses TRBV5-1 and TRBJ2-7, with D possibly matching TRBD2 (5 bases). Trimming stripped 4 bases from V and 4 bases from J, with 18 bases between. Looked up from germline, CDR1 is SGHRS and CDR2 is YFSETQ. This CDR3 has 15 amino acids. CDR3 residues: CASSPGTSGNYEQYF. CDR3 sequence (DNA): TGCGCCAGCAGCCCCGGTACCTCGGGAAATTACGAGCAGTACTTC.

This chain uses TRBV28 with TRBJ2-1; D is perhaps TRBD2 (5 bases). V lost 7 bases and J lost 4, with 20 bases in between. Germline V gene data show CDR1 as MDHEN and CDR2 as SYDVKM. The CDR3 consists of 16 residues. The CDR3 bases are TGTGCCAGCACCCTACCCGACTATCGTGAGTACAATGAGCAGTTCTTC. This translates into CASTLPDYREYNEQFF.

The CDR3 bases are TGTGCCAGCTCACCACGGGGACTAGCGGTGAAGAGTGACACCGGGGAGCTGTTTTTT. Encoded protein: CASSPRGLAVKSDTGELFF. The rearrangement uses TRBV18 and TRBJ2-2; TRBD2 aligns across 11 bases. The V gene's germline CDR1 is KGHSH and CDR2 LQKENI. The CDR3 is 19 amino acids. The trim removed 1 base at V and 3 bases at J, leaving 10 bases unmatched.

This clone has only one observation. The chain combines TRBV27 with TRBJ2-5; the D gene is possibly TRBD2 (5 bases). Looked up from germline, CDR1 is MNHEY and CDR2 is SMNVEV (reference sequence). The CDR3 sequence is 13 residues long. Trimming removed 3 bases at V and 5 bases at J, with 10 bases between. The CDR3 protein is CASSFGGLETQYF. The CDR3 DNA reads TGTGCCAGCAGTTTTGGCGGGTTGGAGACCCAGTACTTC.

This chain joins TRBV7-2 and TRBJ2-7; 9 bases map to TRBD1. The junction had 10 bases not matched to a gene; V was cut back by 5 bases and J by 2 bases. CDR1 and CDR2 from the germline V gene are SGHTA and FQGNSA. CDR3 length: 16 amino acids. The CDR3 sequence is CASSLLWGQGPYEQYF. The CDR3 coding sequence is TGTGCCAGCAGCCTCTTGTGGGGACAGGGCCCCTACGAGCAGTACTTC.

The genes are TRBV7-3 and TRBJ2-7, with 8 bases lining up with TRBD2. This CDR3 contains 15 residues. Germline CDR1 SGHTA, CDR2 FQGTGA. The ends lost 5 bases at V and 1 base at J; junction bases unmatched: 7. The CDR3: CASSQVGGRSYEQYF. The DNA for the CDR3 is TGTGCCAGCAGCCAGGTTGGCGGGAGGTCCTACGAGCAGTACTTC.

V usage is TRBV19 and J usage is TRBJ2-7, with D possibly TRBD2 on 6 matching bases. V lost 4 bases to trimming and J lost 2 bases, with 15 bases between them. The CDR3 length is 15 residues. The germline gives CDR1 LNHDA, CDR2 SQIVND (reference sequence). As DNA, the CDR3 is TGTGCCAGTAGTAGGAGGGTATACGGCGCCTACGAGCAGTACTTC. It yields the protein CASSRRVYGAYEQYF. Using reference TRBV19 and TRBJ2-7 for the parts outside the CDR3, the full variable domain is DGGITQSPKYLFRKEGQNVTLSCEQNLNHDAMYWYRQDPGQGLRLIYYSQIVNDFQKGDIAEGYSVSREKKESFPLTVTSAQKNPTAFYLCASSRRVYGAYEQYFGPGTRLTVT.

This rearrangement joins TRBV18 to TRBJ2-2; no reliable D call. The CDR3 runs to 15 residues. Trimming pared 3 bases from V and 4 bases from J, leaving 12 bases between. Per the germline V gene, CDR1 is KGHSH and CDR2 is LQKENI. In nucleotides, the CDR3 is TGTGCCAGCTCACCCTCTCTTTCCGGCACCGGGGAGCTGTTTTTT. Its translation is CASSPSLSGTGELFF.

The table lists this clone with a few counts. V is TRBV5-5 and J is TRBJ1-1; maybe TRBD1 (5 bases). CDR1 is SGHKS and CDR2 is YYEKEE in the germline V gene (reference sequence). V lost 0 bases and J lost 4, with 13 bases in between. The CDR3 runs to 15 residues. CDR3 region: CASSLAGYGGTEAFF. The CDR3, as DNA: TGTGCCAGCAGCTTGGCCGGGTACGGGGGCACTGAAGCTTTCTTT.

The chain is built from TRBV4-2 and TRBJ2-1; 9 bases align to TRBD2. CDR3 length: 16 residues. CDR1 and CDR2 from the germline V gene are LGHNA and YNFKEQ. The V gene end was trimmed by 0 bases and the J gene end by 10 bases; junction bases not matched to a gene: 10. CDR3 sequence reads: CASSQDPSGVAREQFF. The CDR3 DNA sequence: TGTGCCAGCAGCCAAGATCCTAGCGGGGTTGCACGGGAGCAGTTCTTC.

This chain connects TRBV29-1 to TRBJ2-7, with a possible D match to TRBD1 (5 bases). Germline lookup yields CDR1 SQVTM and CDR2 ANQGSEA. Deletions cut 7 bases from V and 0 bases from J, with 16 bases between. The CDR3 is made up of 14 amino acids. DNA for the CDR3: TGCAGCGCGTCGGACACTACGAGCTCCTACGAGCAGTACTTC. Its translation: CSASDTTSSYEQYF.

This chain links TRBV6-4 with TRBJ2-3; D unresolved. The CDR3 runs 15 residues. CDR1 is MRHNA and CDR2 is SNTAGT in the germline V gene. The ends were cut back, 5 bases at V and 2 bases at J, with 14 bases in the middle. The DNA of the CDR3 is TGTGCCAGCAGTACTTCCTCGGAGCCCACAGATACGCAGTATTTT. Its translation: CASSTSSEPTDTQYF.

This rearrangement joins TRBV9 to TRBJ2-5; TRBD2 might be the D (5 bases). V was shortened by 0 bases and J by 5 bases, with 14 bases between the two germline ends. The CDR3 contains 15 residues. CDR1 and CDR2 from the germline V gene are SGDLS and YYNGEE. The CDR3 region is CASSVAAWGDETQYF. For the CDR3, the DNA is TGTGCCAGCAGCGTAGCAGCGTGGGGAGACGAGACCCAGTACTTC.

The CDR3 reads CASSWGQLGTGELFF. CDR3 in DNA: TGTGCCAGCAGCTGGGGACAGCTAGGGACCGGGGAGCTGTTTTTT. The chain recombines TRBV5-5 with TRBJ2-2; the match to TRBD1 covers 7 bases. The CDR3 extends over 15 amino acids. CDR1 is SGHKS, CDR2 YYEKEE, per germline (reference sequence). V shed 3 bases and J 5 bases; nucleotides not matched to a gene: 7.

This clone was counted a single time. V and J are TRBV7-8 and TRBJ2-1; maybe TRBD2 (7 bases). V lost 1 base to trimming and J lost 5 bases, with 21 bases between them. CDR3 length equals 18 residues. Germline CDR1 reads SGHVS; CDR2 reads FQNEAQ. The CDR3 spells CASSLDLIGGRVDNEQFF. CDR3 DNA: TGTGCCAGCAGCTTAGATCTAATAGGGGGGAGGGTGGACAATGAGCAGTTCTTC.

The chain joins TRBV6-1 to TRBJ1-1; 10 nucleotides agree with TRBD1. This CDR3 is 13 amino acids long. The V gene end was trimmed by 4 bases and the J gene end by 4 bases; junction bases not matched to a gene: 0. Germline V gene lookup returns CDR1 MNHNS and CDR2 SASEGT. As DNA, the CDR3 is TGTGCCAGCAGTGGGGACAGGGGCACTGAAGCTTTCTTT. Translation gives CASSGDRGTEAFF.

CDR3 sequence (DNA): TGTGCCAGCAGCTTTTACCAGGTCGGCACTGAAGCTTTCTTT. This sequence encodes CASSFYQVGTEAFF. The chain joins TRBV5-6 to TRBJ1-1; D uncertain. The CDR3 has 14 residues. Trimming removed 2 bases from V and 4 bases from J, with 12 bases in between. Germline loops: CDR1 SGHDT, CDR2 YYEEEE.

V is TRBV28 and J is TRBJ2-3, with 7 bases fitting TRBD2. Per germline, CDR1 MDHEN and CDR2 SYDVKM. After removal of 3 bases from V and 5 bases from J, the junction contained 8 bases not matched to a gene. CDR3 length equals 15 residues. The CDR3 region is CASSFDPGGGDTQYF. The CDR3 DNA follows: TGTGCCAGCAGTTTCGACCCGGGAGGAGGAGATACGCAGTATTTT. Supplemented by reference TRBV28 and TRBJ2-3, the full variable domain reads DVKVTQSSRYLVKRTGEKVFLECVQDMDHENMFWYRQDPGLGLRLIYFSYDVKMKEKGDIPEGYSVSREKKERFSLILESASTNQTSMYLCASSFDPGGGDTQYFGPGTRLTVL.